The rows below give T cell receptor beta chains drawn from one sample of a study of beta chain features in type 1 diabetes. Using immunoSEQ multiplex PCR, the repertoire was profiled, and TCRdb retains in-frame clones only, with some absent. The sample consists of about 340,000 clones, about 14% of them appearing once. The sample consisted of naive CD4+ T cells from blood. The receptors were gathered from a young woman with type 1 diabetes. Each CDR3 is given with its conserved first and last residue. D genes are given only for firm matches. Clone size is stated in some rows and not others, as once, few, many or a class when expanded.

size	J	D	V	CDR3	DNA
.	TRBJ1-5	.	TRBV18	CASSPSLVRAGAGQPQHF	TGTGCCAGCTCACCATCACTAGTAAGGGCAGGGGCGGGTCAGCCCCAGCATTTT
.	TRBJ2-3	.	TRBV7-2	CASSSNSGTDTQYF	TGTGCCAGCAGCTCCAATAGCGGCACAGATACGCAGTATTTT
few	TRBJ2-7	.	TRBV30	CAWSLGKSPRWAFEGEQYF	TGTGCCTGGAGCCTTGGAAAATCTCCCAGGTGGGCGTTTGAGGGCGAGCAGTACTTC
few	TRBJ2-7	.	TRBV28	CASSLTVPYEQYF	TGTGCCAGCAGTTTGACAGTTCCATACGAGCAGTACTTC
few	TRBJ2-1	.	TRBV9	CASSVEGIRAEQFF	TGTGCCAGCAGCGTAGAGGGGATTAGGGCTGAGCAGTTCTTC
.	TRBJ2-2	TRBD1	TRBV7-9	CASSRGAGTVNTGELFF	TGTGCCAGCAGTCGTGGAGCCGGGACAGTTAACACCGGGGAGCTGTTTTTT
once	TRBJ2-3	.	TRBV7-6	CASSLGQGRSMDTQYF	TGTGCCAGCAGCTTAGGGCAGGGAAGGTCGATGGATACGCAGTATTTT
.	TRBJ2-4	.	TRBV28	CASSYSYVNIQYF	TGTGCCAGCAGTTACTCTTACGTAAACATTCAGTACTTC
.	TRBJ1-1	.	TRBV7-9	CASSLVDMNTEAFF	TGTGCCAGCAGCTTAGTAGATATGAACACTGAAGCTTTCTTT
.	TRBJ2-2	.	TRBV7-2	CASSSSLRDTGELFF	TGTGCCAGCAGCTCTTCTCTTCGGGACACCGGGGAGCTGTTTTTT
.	TRBJ2-1	TRBD2	TRBV19	CASSIGGTSRPLYNEQFF	TGTGCCAGTAGTATAGGGGGGACTAGTCGTCCACTCTACAATGAGCAGTTCTTC
few	TRBJ1-1	.	TRBV4-3	CASSQDPRDTEAFF	TGCGCCAGCAGCCAAGATCCCCGGGACACTGAAGCTTTCTTT
.	TRBJ2-5	.	TRBV4-1	CASSQDLFETQYF	TGCGCCAGCAGCCAGGACTTATTCGAGACCCAGTACTTC
few	TRBJ1-2	TRBD1	TRBV30	CAWSAKDREGYTF	TGTGCCTGGAGTGCGAAGGACAGGGAGGGCTACACCTTC
few	TRBJ2-7	TRBD2	TRBV5-4	CASSPGLAGGWYEQYF	TGTGCCAGCAGCCCGGGACTAGCGGGAGGGTGGTACGAGCAGTACTTC
.	TRBJ2-2	TRBD1	TRBV18	CASSPLVPGQGGSTGELFF	TGTGCCAGCTCACCACTGGTTCCGGGACAGGGGGGATCGACCGGGGAGCTGTTTTTT
.	TRBJ2-5	TRBD1	TRBV28	CASSLGQGASLGTQYF	TGTGCCAGCAGTCTGGGACAGGGGGCTTCCCTGGGGACCCAGTACTTC
few	TRBJ1-1	.	TRBV11-2	CASSLEGAGTEAFF	TGTGCCAGCAGCTTAGAAGGGGCCGGGACTGAAGCTTTCTTT
.	TRBJ2-5	.	TRBV12-5	CASGLVQVQGSRETQYF	TGTGCTAGTGGTTTGGTACAAGTCCAGGGAAGCCGGGAGACCCAGTACTTC
many	TRBJ2-1	.	TRBV2	CASSEGLTNEQFF	TGTGCCAGCAGTGAAGGACTCACCAATGAGCAGTTCTTC
.	TRBJ2-1	.	TRBV9	CASCRTLSSYNEQFF	TGTGCCAGCTGCCGGACTCTGAGCTCCTACAATGAGCAGTTCTTC
few	TRBJ2-3	.	TRBV30	CAWSLMGVVTDTQYF	TGTGCCTGGAGTTTAATGGGAGTAGTAACAGATACGCAGTATTTT
.	TRBJ2-3	.	TRBV5-4	CASSASTITITDTQYF	TGTGCCAGCAGCGCATCGACAATCACAATCACAGATACGCAGTATTTT
.	TRBJ2-7	.	TRBV11-2	CASSSTRGRRTHEQYF	TGTGCCAGCAGCTCGACTAGGGGGCGGCGAACCCACGAGCAGTACTTC
few	TRBJ2-3	TRBD2	TRBV9	CASSVRGGLATSTDTQYF	TGTGCCAGCAGCGTAAGAGGGGGACTAGCGACTAGCACAGATACGCAGTATTTT
few	TRBJ2-4	.	TRBV18	CASSPRPGENIQYF	TGTGCCAGCTCACCACGGCCGGGTGAAAACATTCAGTACTTC
.	TRBJ2-5	TRBD2	TRBV27	CASSRLGTSGQETQYF	TGTGCCAGTTCCCGGCTCGGGACTAGCGGACAAGAGACCCAGTACTTC
.	TRBJ1-1	.	TRBV19	CASSNRGMNTEAFF	TGTGCCAGTAGTAACCGGGGGATGAACACTGAAGCTTTCTTT
few	TRBJ1-4	.	TRBV6-6	CASSSDIGAEKLFF	TGTGCCAGCAGTTCGGACATAGGTGCTGAAAAACTGTTTTTT
few	TRBJ1-2	.	TRBV30	CAWSPSQKYPGGYF	TGTGCCTGGAGTCCTTCACAAAAGTACCCCGGCGGCTATTTC
few	TRBJ1-5	TRBD1	TRBV30	CAWSEGQVNQPQHF	TGTGCCTGGAGTGAGGGACAGGTCAATCAGCCCCAGCATTTT
few	TRBJ2-3	.	TRBV7-2	CASSLMRLAWHTQYF	TGTGCCAGCAGCTTAATGAGGCTAGCTTGGCATACGCAGTATTTT
few	TRBJ2-4	TRBD2	TRBV5-4	CASSSPAGEGDIQYF	TGTGCCAGCAGCTCCCCAGCGGGAGAGGGGGACATTCAGTACTTC
few	TRBJ2-7	TRBD1	TRBV30	CAWSLSTGAFEQYF	TGTGCCTGGAGTCTCTCGACAGGGGCGTTCGAGCAGTACTTC
.	TRBJ1-5	.	TRBV7-9	CASSLAGGGNQPQHF	TGTGCCAGCAGCTTAGCGGGGGGGGGCAATCAGCCCCAGCATTTT
.	TRBJ1-1	TRBD1	TRBV4-1	CASSPRPYRGRTEAFF	TGCGCCAGCAGCCCCCGGCCCTACAGGGGTAGGACTGAAGCTTTCTTT
few	TRBJ2-1	TRBD2	TRBV6-6	CASSYSGRLYNEQFF	TGTGCCAGCAGCTATAGCGGGAGGCTTTACAATGAGCAGTTCTTC
.	TRBJ2-7	TRBD2	TRBV5-1	CASSLRLADPYEQYF	TGCGCCAGCAGCTTACGACTAGCGGATCCCTACGAGCAGTACTTC
.	TRBJ2-5	.	TRBV7-9	CASSLAPGVGQETQYF	TGTGCCAGCAGCTTAGCGCCAGGGGTGGGACAAGAGACCCAGTACTTC
few	TRBJ2-7	.	TRBV5-1	CASSLSGSQIYEQYF	TGCGCCAGCAGCTTGTCAGGGTCCCAAATCTACGAGCAGTACTTC
few	TRBJ1-4	.	TRBV4-2	CASSQDGGQGEKLFF	TGTGCCAGCAGCCAAGACGGGGGGCAGGGGGAAAAACTGTTTTTT
few	TRBJ2-5	TRBD2	TRBV5-1	CASSPTSGRAAETQYF	TGCGCCAGCAGCCCGACTAGCGGGAGGGCCGCGGAGACCCAGTACTTC
.	TRBJ2-7	.	TRBV19	CASRNQAGTTVHEQYF	TGTGCCAGTAGAAACCAAGCGGGCACAACGGTTCACGAGCAGTACTTC